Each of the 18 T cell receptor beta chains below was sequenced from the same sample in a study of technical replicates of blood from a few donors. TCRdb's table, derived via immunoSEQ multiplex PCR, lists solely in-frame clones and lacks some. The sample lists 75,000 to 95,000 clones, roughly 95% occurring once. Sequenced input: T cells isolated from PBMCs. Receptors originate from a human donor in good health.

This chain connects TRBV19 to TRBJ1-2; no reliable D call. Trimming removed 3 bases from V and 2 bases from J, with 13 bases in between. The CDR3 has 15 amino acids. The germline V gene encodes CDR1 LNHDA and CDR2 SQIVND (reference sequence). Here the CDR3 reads CASSMMDFSNYGYTF. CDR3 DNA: TGTGCCAGTAGTATGATGGACTTTTCCAACTATGGCTACACCTTC.

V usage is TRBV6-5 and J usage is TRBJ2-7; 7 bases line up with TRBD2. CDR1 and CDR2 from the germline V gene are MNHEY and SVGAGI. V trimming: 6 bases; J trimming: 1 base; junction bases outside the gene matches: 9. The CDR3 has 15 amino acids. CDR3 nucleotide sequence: TGTGCCAGCAGCCCGCCGGGCGGGGGATCCTACGAGCAGTACTTC. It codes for CASSPPGGGSYEQYF.

CDR3 coding DNA: TGTGCCAGCAGCTTAGCTACAGGGTACCAAGAGACCCAGTACTTC. Translated: CASSLATGYQETQYF. This rearrangement joins TRBV13 to TRBJ2-5, with D tentatively TRBD1 (6 bases). Per the germline V gene, CDR1 is PRHDT and CDR2 is FYEKMQ (reference sequence). The CDR3 contains 15 residues. V dropped 1 base and J dropped 0 bases, with 9 bases sitting between them.

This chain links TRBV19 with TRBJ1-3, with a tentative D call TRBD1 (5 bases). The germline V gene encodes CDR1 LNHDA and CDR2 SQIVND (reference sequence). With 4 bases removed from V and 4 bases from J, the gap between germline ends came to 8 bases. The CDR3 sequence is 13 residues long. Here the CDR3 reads CASSNQGGNTIYF. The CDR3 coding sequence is TGTGCCAGTAGTAACCAGGGAGGAAACACCATATATTTT.

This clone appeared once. The CDR3 sequence is CASSELGRTWPEAFF. In DNA form, the CDR3 reads TGTGCCAGCAGTGAACTAGGAAGGACATGGCCTGAAGCTTTCTTT. The genes are TRBV6-1 and TRBJ1-1; TRBD1 might be the D (5 bases). The CDR3 is 15 residues long. Per the germline V gene, CDR1 is MNHNS and CDR2 is SASEGT. Trimming stripped 2 bases from V and 6 bases from J, with 16 bases between.

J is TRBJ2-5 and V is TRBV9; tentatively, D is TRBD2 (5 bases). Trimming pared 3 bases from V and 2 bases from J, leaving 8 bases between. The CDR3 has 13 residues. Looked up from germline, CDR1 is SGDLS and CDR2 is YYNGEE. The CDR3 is CASSGGIQETQYF. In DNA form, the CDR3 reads TGTGCCAGCAGCGGAGGGATTCAAGAGACCCAGTACTTC.

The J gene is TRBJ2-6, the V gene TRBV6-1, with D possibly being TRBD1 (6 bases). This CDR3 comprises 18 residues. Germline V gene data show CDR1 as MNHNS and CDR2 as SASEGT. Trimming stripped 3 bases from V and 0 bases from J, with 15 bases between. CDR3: CASSEGALGFSGANVLTF. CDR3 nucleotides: TGTGCCAGCAGTGAGGGGGCGCTGGGATTCTCTGGGGCCAACGTCCTGACTTTC.

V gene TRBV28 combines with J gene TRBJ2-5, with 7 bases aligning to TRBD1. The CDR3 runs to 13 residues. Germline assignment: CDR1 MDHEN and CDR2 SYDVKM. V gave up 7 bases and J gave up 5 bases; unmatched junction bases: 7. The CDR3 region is CASIGGAGETQYF. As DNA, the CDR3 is TGTGCCAGCATAGGGGGCGCTGGGGAGACCCAGTACTTC.

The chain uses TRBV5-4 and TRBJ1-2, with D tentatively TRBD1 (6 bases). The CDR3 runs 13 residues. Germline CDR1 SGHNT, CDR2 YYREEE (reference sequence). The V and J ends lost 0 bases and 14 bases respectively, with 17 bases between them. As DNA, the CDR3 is TGTGCCAGCAGCTTGGGGAGCCGGCCAGGGGAGACCTTC. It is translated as CASSLGSRPGETF.

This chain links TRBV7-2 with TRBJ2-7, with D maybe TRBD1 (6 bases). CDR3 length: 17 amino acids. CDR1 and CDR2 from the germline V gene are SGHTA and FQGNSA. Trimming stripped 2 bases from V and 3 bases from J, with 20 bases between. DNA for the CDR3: TGTGCCAGCAGCTTAACCACAGGGTCACCGATGGTCTACGAGCAGTACTTC. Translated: CASSLTTGSPMVYEQYF.

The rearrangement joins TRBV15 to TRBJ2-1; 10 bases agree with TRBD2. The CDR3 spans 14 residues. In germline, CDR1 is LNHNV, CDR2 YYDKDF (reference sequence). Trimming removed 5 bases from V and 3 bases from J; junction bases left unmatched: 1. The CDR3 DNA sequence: TGTGCCACCAGCGAGCGGGAGGGCTACAATGAGCAGTTCTTC. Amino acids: CATSEREGYNEQFF.

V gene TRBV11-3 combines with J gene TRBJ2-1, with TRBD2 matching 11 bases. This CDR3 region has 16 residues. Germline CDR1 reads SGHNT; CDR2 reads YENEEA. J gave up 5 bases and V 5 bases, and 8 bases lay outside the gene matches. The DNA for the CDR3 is TGTGCCAGCAGCCGCCAGACTAGCGGGGACGACAATGAGCAGTTCTTC. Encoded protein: CASSRQTSGDDNEQFF. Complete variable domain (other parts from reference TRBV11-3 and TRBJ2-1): EAGVVQSPRYKIIEKKQPVAFWCNPISGHNTLYWYLQNLGQGPELLIRYENEEAVDDSQLPKDRFSAERLKGVDSTLKIQPAELGDSAVYLCASSRQTSGDDNEQFFGPGTRLTVL.

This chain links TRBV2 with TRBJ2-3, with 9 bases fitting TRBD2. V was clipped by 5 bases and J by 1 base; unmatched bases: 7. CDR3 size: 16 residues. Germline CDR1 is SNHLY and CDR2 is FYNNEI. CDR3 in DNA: TGTGCCAGCAGTTCCTCGACTAGCGGACGCACAGATACGCAGTATTTT. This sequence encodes CASSSSTSGRTDTQYF. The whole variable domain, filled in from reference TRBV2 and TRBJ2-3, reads EPEVTQTPSHQVTQMGQEVILRCVPISNHLYFYWYRQILGQKVEFLVSFYNNEISEKSEIFDDQFSVERPDGSNFTLKIRSTKLEDSAMYFCASSSSTSGRTDTQYFGPGTRLTVL.

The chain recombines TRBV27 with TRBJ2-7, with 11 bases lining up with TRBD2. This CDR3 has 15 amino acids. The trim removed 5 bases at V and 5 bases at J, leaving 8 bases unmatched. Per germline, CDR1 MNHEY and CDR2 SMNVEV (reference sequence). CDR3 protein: CASSPSSGRTDEQYF. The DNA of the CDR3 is TGTGCCAGCAGTCCCTCTAGCGGGAGGACCGACGAGCAGTACTTC.

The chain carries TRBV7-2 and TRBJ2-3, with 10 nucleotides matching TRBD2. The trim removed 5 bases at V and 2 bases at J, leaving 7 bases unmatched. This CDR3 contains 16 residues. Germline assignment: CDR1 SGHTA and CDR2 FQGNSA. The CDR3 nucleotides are TGTGCCAGCAGCCCCGGACTAGCGGCAAACACAGATACGCAGTATTTT. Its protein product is CASSPGLAANTDTQYF.

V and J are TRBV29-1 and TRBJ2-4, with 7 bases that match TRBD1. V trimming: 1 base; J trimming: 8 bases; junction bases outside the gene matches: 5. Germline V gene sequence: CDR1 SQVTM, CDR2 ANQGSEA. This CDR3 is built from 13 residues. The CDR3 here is CSVEGGDSHIQYF. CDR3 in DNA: TGCAGCGTTGAAGGAGGGGACAGCCACATTCAGTACTTC. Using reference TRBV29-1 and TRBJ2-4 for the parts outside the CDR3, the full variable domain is SAVISQKPSRDICQRGTSLTIQCQVDSQVTMMFWYRQQPGQSLTLIATANQGSEATYESGFVIDKFPISRPNLTFSTLTVSNMSPEDSSIYLCSVEGGDSHIQYFGAGTRLSVL.

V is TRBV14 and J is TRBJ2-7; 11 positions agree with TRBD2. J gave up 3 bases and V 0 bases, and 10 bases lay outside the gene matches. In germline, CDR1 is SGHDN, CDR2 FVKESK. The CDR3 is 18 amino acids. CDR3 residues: CASSQEETSGIFVYEQYF. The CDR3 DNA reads TGTGCCAGCAGCCAAGAGGAGACTAGCGGGATATTCGTCTACGAGCAGTACTTC.

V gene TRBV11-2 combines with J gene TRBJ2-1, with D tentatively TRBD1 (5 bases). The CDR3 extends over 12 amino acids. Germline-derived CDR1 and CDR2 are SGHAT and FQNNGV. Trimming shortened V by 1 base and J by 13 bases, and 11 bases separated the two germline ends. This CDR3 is CASSLGGPAQFF. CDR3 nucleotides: TGTGCCAGCAGCTTAGGGGGCCCTGCACAGTTCTTC.